Ten or more counts support the clone carrying this TCR beta chain. Its antigen is unknown. The sample originates from a study of T cell repertoires in cytomegalovirus infection. Study-level background: Indications came from public TCR beta signatures; they pointed to CMV infection and to a matching HLA type. The study's findings and limits: What dominated the ex vivo response were HLA-C-restricted CMV-specific TCR beta clonotypes. Cumulated frequencies of public TCR beta families served to identify carriers of CMV plus the relevant HLA.

TCRdb independently ran MiXCR on the reads; one entry per CDR3 protein. The top ten hold about 5% of the sample, which has some 200,000 distinct CDR3 sequences, about a tenth seen once. CDR1 is SGHTA, CDR2 FQGNSA, per germline. This CDR3 spans 14 amino acids. Trimming left V 3 bases short and J 0 bases short, with 6 bases between. The chain carries TRBV7-2 and TRBJ1-3; no reliable D call. The receptor was derived from a human donor in good health (CMV status not recorded). Some clones in this sample may be carry-over from other donors' samples. Material: PBMCs. Here the CDR3 reads CASSFGFSGNTIYF. The DNA of the CDR3 is TGTGCCAGCAGCTTCGGGTTCTCTGGAAACACCATATATTTT.